The rows below give T cell receptor beta chains drawn from one sample of a study of chronic HIV infection and antiretroviral therapy. TCRdb re-called the 5' RACE reads with MiXCR, one entry per CDR3 protein. Among some 37,000 distinct CDR3 sequences listed, roughly 8.2% were seen once. Material for sequencing was peripheral blood. These receptors were obtained from an adult who had HIV and had not received antiretroviral therapy, or was an uninfected healthy control (not recorded which). CDR3s include the opening cysteine and the closing phenylalanine or tryptophan. A D gene is named only where the DNA matches it firmly. Only some rows state a clone size, as once, few, many or a class for expanded clones.

d_call	v_call	clone_size	j_call	cdr3_nt	cdr3_aa
TRBD1	TRBV29-1	.	TRBJ2-1	TGCAGCGCTTGGGGCGCGGGACAGGGCGACAATGAGCAGTTCTTC	CSAWGAGQGDNEQFF
TRBD2	TRBV2	.	TRBJ2-7	TGTGCCAGCAGTGAAGGGCTAGCGGGATACGAGCAGTACTTC	CASSEGLAGYEQYF
.	TRBV29-1	many	TRBJ2-1	TGCAGCGTAGAACTGAACTACAATGAGCAGTTCTTC	CSVELNYNEQFF
.	TRBV20-1	few	TRBJ1-1	TGCAGTGCACGAGGCCAGGACACTGAAGCTTTCTTT	CSARGQDTEAFF
TRBD2	TRBV20-1	.	TRBJ2-1	TGCAGTGCTAGTCCCTCGGGAGGGCCCTACAATGAGCAGTTCTTC	CSASPSGGPYNEQFF
TRBD1	TRBV20-1	few	TRBJ1-1	TGCAGTGCTAGCCTGGGACAGAGGAACACTGAAGCTTTCTTT	CSASLGQRNTEAFF
TRBD2	TRBV9	many	TRBJ2-3	TGTGCCAGCAGCCTTAGCGGGGCTAGCACAGATACGCAGTATTTT	CASSLSGASTDTQYF
TRBD1	TRBV10-3	many	TRBJ2-5	TGTGCCATCAGTGCAGGGACAGGCCAAGAGACCCAGTACTTC	CAISAGTGQETQYF
.	TRBV4-2	.	TRBJ2-3	TGTGCCAGCAGCCAAGGTAGCGAAGCCGATACGCAGTATTTT	CASSQGSEADTQYF
TRBD1	TRBV5-1	.	TRBJ2-7	TGCGCCAGCAGCTCTCAGACGGCCAGGGGGAAGTACTTC	CASSSQTARGKYF
TRBD2	TRBV4-3	many	TRBJ2-5	TGCGCCAGCAGCCAAGATGCTAGCGGGAGCGAGACCCAGTACTTC	CASSQDASGSETQYF
.	TRBV29-1	many	TRBJ2-3	TGCAGCGTTGATGCGCTAGCTACAGATACGCAGTATTTT	CSVDALATDTQYF
.	TRBV5-1	many	TRBJ1-1	TGCGCCAGCAGCTTGAATGTGCGGAACACTGAAGCTTTCTTT	CASSLNVRNTEAFF
.	TRBV28	.	TRBJ1-1	TGTGCCAGCAGTCCCCCCTTCGGGGGAGGGAACACTGAAGCTTTCTTT	CASSPPFGGGNTEAFF
.	TRBV7-2	.	TRBJ1-1	TGTGCCAGCAGCTTAGCACCCACTGAGGCTTTCTTT	CASSLAPTEAFF
.	TRBV20-1	many	TRBJ2-7	TGCAGTGCTAGAGATGAGGGGGGCCCCTACGAGCAGTACTTC	CSARDEGGPYEQYF
.	TRBV29-1	few	TRBJ1-1	TGCAGCGTTGATCAGAACACTGAAGCTTTCTTT	CSVDQNTEAFF
.	TRBV20-1	few	TRBJ2-3	TGCAGTGCTAGCGAGGGACTTCACACAGATACGCAGTATTTT	CSASEGLHTDTQYF
TRBD2	TRBV7-2	many	TRBJ2-2	TGTGCCAGCAGCTTAGGAGTAGCGGGAGGATTCACCGGGGAGCTGTTTTTT	CASSLGVAGGFTGELFF
.	TRBV12-3/TRBV12-4	.	TRBJ1-1	TGTGCCAGCAGTTTAGGGGGGCACGCTGAAGCTTTCTTT	CASSLGGHAEAFF
.	TRBV28	many	TRBJ2-2	TGTGCCAGTAGGGGGACGGGAGGCCCGGACGGGGAGCTGTTTTTT	CASRGTGGPDGELFF
.	TRBV10-3	few	TRBJ2-7	TGTGCCATCAGTCCCGGGACGGCTGACGACGAGCAGTACTTC	CAISPGTADDEQYF
TRBD1	TRBV2	few	TRBJ1-5	TGTGCCAGCAGTTTGGACAGGGGGTACAATCAGCCCCAGCATTTT	CASSLDRGYNQPQHF
.	TRBV4-3	.	TRBJ2-1	TGCGCCAGCAGCCAAGACTCCAGGGGAGAAATCAACTACAATGAGCAGTTCTTC	CASSQDSRGEINYNEQFF
TRBD2	TRBV14	.	TRBJ2-3	TGTGCCAGCAGCTTAGCGGGAGTGGATACGCAGTATTTT	CASSLAGVDTQYF
TRBD2	TRBV5-1	many	TRBJ2-3	TGCGCCAGCAGACTAGCGGGAGTCGGACCAGATACGCAGTATTTT	CASRLAGVGPDTQYF
.	TRBV12-3/TRBV12-4	.	TRBJ1-5	TGTGCCAGCAGTTTGGGAAACAACGAAAGGCATTTT	CASSLGNNERHF
.	TRBV7-2	.	TRBJ2-1	TGTGCCAGCATGCTTACGAACGTCAATGAGCAGTTCTTC	CASMLTNVNEQFF
.	TRBV27	.	TRBJ1-6	TGTGCCAGCAGTTCCCCTAATTCACCCCTCCACTTT	CASSSPNSPLHF
.	TRBV6-1	.	TRBJ2-1	TGTGCCAGCACTCGGAAGCAGGTGCTTTATGGAGATGAGCAGTTCTTC	CASTRKQVLYGDEQFF
TRBD2	TRBV20-1	many	TRBJ2-2	TGCAGTGCTAGCCCCGGACTAGCGGAGAGCGGGGAGCTGTTTTTT	CSASPGLAESGELFF
.	TRBV2	.	TRBJ2-5	TGTGCCAGCATGGACTGGAGGACCCAGTACTTC	CASMDWRTQYF
.	TRBV7-3	.	TRBJ1-1	TGTGCCAGCAGCTGGACGGTTAACACTGAAGCTTTCTTT	CASSWTVNTEAFF
.	TRBV4-1	few	TRBJ2-4	TGCGCCAGCAGGTCGGCCAGAGGTGGGGCCCCGGGCATTCAGTACTTC	CASRSARGGAPGIQYF
TRBD1	TRBV5-1	many	TRBJ2-7	TGCGCCAGCGTCGGACAGGGGGCGAGTGAGCAGTACTTC	CASVGQGASEQYF
.	TRBV29-1	few	TRBJ2-6	TGCAGCGTTTACCAAGTGGGAACGGGGGCCAACGTCCTGACTTTC	CSVYQVGTGANVLTF
TRBD2	TRBV2	many	TRBJ2-5	TGTGCCAGCAGTTCCGGGACTAGCGTAGAGACCCAGTACTTC	CASSSGTSVETQYF
TRBD1	TRBV20-1	many	TRBJ2-1	TGCAGTGCTAGAAATCGACGGGACAGCTCCTACAATGAGCAGTTCTTC	CSARNRRDSSYNEQFF
.	TRBV5-5	many	TRBJ1-2	TGTGCCAGCAGCCTTCTAACTAACTATGGCTACACCTTC	CASSLLTNYGYTF
.	TRBV2	many	TRBJ2-1	TGTGCCAGCAGTGAAGCACCAGCGGGTGAGCAGTTCTTC	CASSEAPAGEQFF
.	TRBV2	many	TRBJ1-2	TGTGCCAGCAGAAGGATGGTAGTGGGGTATGGCTACACCTTC	CASRRMVVGYGYTF
TRBD1	TRBV7-2	many	TRBJ1-1	TGTGCCAGCAGCTACCAACAGGGGGCAGACACTGAAGCTTTCTTT	CASSYQQGADTEAFF
TRBD2	TRBV19	.	TRBJ2-3	TGTGCCAGTAGTATAGGAGGACTAGCGGGAGGAACCACAGATACGCAGTATTTT	CASSIGGLAGGTTDTQYF
.	TRBV20-1	.	TRBJ1-2	TGCAGTGCCAGCGACGGCAACTATGGCTACACCTTC	CSASDGNYGYTF
.	TRBV25-1	few	TRBJ2-3	TGTGCCAGCAGTGAGGGTGGCCCCAAAGATACGCAGTATTTT	CASSEGGPKDTQYF
TRBD1	TRBV28	.	TRBJ2-1	TGTGCCAGCAGCCCCGCCGGGACAGCGTGGGACAATGAGCAGTTCTTC	CASSPAGTAWDNEQFF
.	TRBV20-1	many	TRBJ1-4	TGCAGTGCTGGCCCCGGGCAGCGGTATTTTTTT	CSAGPGQRYFF
TRBD2	TRBV5-5	many	TRBJ2-3	TGTGCCAGCAGCTTGTATTTTCCCCAACTAGCGGGTTTAGCAGATACGCAGTATTTT	CASSLYFPQLAGLADTQYF
.	TRBV25-1	few	TRBJ2-7	TGTGCCAGCGGCCCAGGGCCTTACGAGCAGTACTTC	CASGPGPYEQYF
.	TRBV11-3	few	TRBJ2-5	TGTGCCAGCAGCTTGCCCCGACGGACGAGATTCCAAGAGACCCAGTACTTC	CASSLPRRTRFQETQYF
.	TRBV28	many	TRBJ2-5	TGTGCCAGCAGCCCAGGGGGGCGAGAGACCCAGTACTTC	CASSPGGRETQYF